This TCR beta chain was retrieved from a study of T-cell reconstitution after alpha-beta-depleted transplantation in children. With V trimmed by 5 bases and J by 6 bases, 14 bases remained unmatched. This CDR3 has 17 amino acids. This clonotype was recorded at least ten times. Construction of the TCRbeta library involved unique molecular identifiers. TCRdb reprocessed the PCR reads via MiXCR and lists one record per CDR3 protein. The sample lists about 270,000 distinct CDR3 sequences, 9.5% to 10% occurring once. V gene TRBV12-3 or TRBV12-4 combines with J gene TRBJ2-1; 9 positions agree with TRBD1. The TCR originated in a human donor who donated a stem cell graft to a child with SCID. The sequencing here drew on PBMCs from the stem cell graft donor, taken from the stem cell graft. CDR3 DNA: TGTGCCAGCAGTCTCTTCACTCCGGGACAGGGAGGCAATGAGCAGTTCTTC. Protein product: CASSLFTPGQGGNEQFF.